These 8 T cell receptor beta chains were all obtained from the same sample, sequenced in a study of control samples from healthy donors and cancer patients (dated by TCRdb to about 2020). The protocol used for the library was the immunoSEQ multiplex PCR assay. TCRdb provides this immuneACCESS table in a form limited to in-frame rearrangements. Some clones are lacking; in checked studies, under half of them reflect an unresolved V gene, and why the rest are absent is not known. The sample data list about 110,000 clones, and around 89% of these were observed just once. The ten most abundant clones make up approximately 16% of the sample. Source material: blood. Receptor source: a woman between 50 and 59 years old in good health.

This clone was detected once. The chain uses TRBV10-3 and TRBJ1-1, with D possibly TRBD1 on 5 matching bases. The V gene's germline CDR1 is ENHRY and CDR2 SYGVKD. The CDR3 has 14 residues. V lost 0 bases to trimming and J lost 7 bases, with 12 bases between them. CDR3 loop: CAISESEGASEAFF. CDR3 coding DNA: TGTGCCATCAGTGAGTCAGAAGGGGCCAGTGAAGCTTTCTTT.

The sample holds one count of this clone. Additional DNA sequences in this sample encode the identical CDR3. The J gene is TRBJ2-7, the V gene TRBV6-5; the D gene is possibly TRBD1 (5 bases). The germline V gene encodes CDR1 MNHEY and CDR2 SVGAGI. V lost 0 bases, J lost 2 bases, and 8 bases lay in between. This CDR3 has 14 residues. DNA for the CDR3: TGTGCCAGCAGTTACTCAGACAGAGCCTACGAGCAGTACTTC. Its translation is CASSYSDRAYEQYF.

The chain recombines TRBV10-3 with TRBJ1-2, with 11 bases aligning to TRBD1. V gave up 3 bases and J gave up 8 bases; unmatched junction bases: 5. CDR3 length: 14 residues. The germline gives CDR1 ENHRY, CDR2 SYGVKD. The CDR3 DNA is TGTGCCATCAGTGAAGGGGACAGGGGGAGAGGCTACACCTTC. This gives the protein CAISEGDRGRGYTF.

The genes are TRBV12-3 or TRBV12-4 and TRBJ2-5, with TRBD1 matching over 9 bases. The length of the CDR3 is 13 residues. The J segment lost 4 bases and the V segment lost 6 bases, leaving 3 bases of the junction unmatched. This CDR3 reads CASSLDRGETQYF. The CDR3 DNA reads as TGTGCCAGCAGCTTGGACAGGGGAGAGACCCAGTACTTC.

The chain has TRBV5-6 and TRBJ2-5; perhaps TRBD1 as D (7 bases). The germline V gene encodes CDR1 SGHDT and CDR2 YYEEEE. Trimming left V 1 base short and J 5 bases short, with 21 bases between. This CDR3 is built from 17 residues. In nucleotides, the CDR3 is TGTGCCAGCAGCTTGATGGTCCAGGGGGGTCCCGGGGAGACCCAGTACTTC. It specifies CASSLMVQGGPGETQYF.

The chain joins TRBV24-1 to TRBJ2-3; the D is unclear. Germline V gene lookup returns CDR1 KGHDR and CDR2 SFDVKD. Trimming shortened V by 1 base and J by 4 bases, and 8 bases separated the two germline ends. The CDR3 contains 14 residues. CDR3 sequence: CATSDFGLPDTQYF. Here the CDR3 DNA reads TGTGCCACCAGTGATTTCGGTCTACCAGATACGCAGTATTTT.

The V gene is TRBV5-1, the J gene TRBJ2-5, with 9 bases aligning to TRBD2. V shed 7 bases, J shed 5 bases, and the junction held 9 bases outside the gene matches. This CDR3 spans 14 amino acids. Per the germline V gene, CDR1 is SGHRS and CDR2 is YFSETQ. Written as DNA, the CDR3 is TGCGCCAGCGCAACGCGGGAGGGCATGGAGACCCAGTACTTC. Translated: CASATREGMETQYF. Supplemented by reference TRBV5-1 and TRBJ2-5, the full variable domain reads KAGVTQTPRYLIKTRGQQVTLSCSPISGHRSVSWYQQTPGQGLQFLFEYFSETQRNKGNFPGRFSGRQFSNSRSEMNVSTLELGDSALYLCASATREGMETQYFGPGTRLLVL.

This clone was observed once. This sequence joins TRBV5-4 and TRBJ2-7, with D hard to call. V was shortened by 6 bases and J by 0 bases, with 13 bases between the two germline ends. Germline V CDR1 and CDR2: SGHNT, YYREEE (reference sequence). The CDR3 contains 14 residues. In DNA form, the CDR3 reads TGTGCCAGCATCCCCTCCGCTAGCTCCTACGAGCAGTACGTC. It is translated as CASIPSASSYEQYV.